The 32 T cell receptor beta chains below come from one sample, sequenced in a study of T cell responses to AZD1222 COVID-19 vaccine. TCRdb's copy holds only in-frame clones and misses some; the assay was immunoSEQ multiplex PCR. The sample includes approximately 130,000 clones, 92% seen only once; the top ten take about 1.1%. The sequencing used peripheral blood, collected on day 0 of AZD1222 vaccination. The receptor set was obtained from an adult in good health.

The chain uses TRBV5-1 and TRBJ1-1; D gene ambiguous. The CDR3 is 14 residues long. CDR1 is SGHRS, CDR2 YFSETQ, per germline. Between the trimmed V and J ends, which lost 6 bases and 1 base, there was a span of 13 bases. CDR3 in amino acids: CASNYQDGNTEAFF. The CDR3 bases are TGCGCCAGCAACTACCAAGACGGGAACACTGAAGCTTTCTTT.

V and J are TRBV2 and TRBJ2-1, with 7 bases identical to TRBD1. V lost 11 bases and J lost 6; bases outside the gene matches: 16. This CDR3 has 15 amino acids. Germline assignment: CDR1 SNHLY and CDR2 FYNNEI. The DNA for the CDR3 is TGTGCCCTTGAGACCGACAGGGATTGCGGCAATGAGCAGTTCTTC. This codes for CALETDRDCGNEQFF.

J is TRBJ1-4 and V is TRBV28, with 12 bases aligning to TRBD1. Germline lookup yields CDR1 MDHEN and CDR2 SYDVKM. The CDR3 loop spans 15 amino acids. J lost 10 bases, V lost 3 bases, and 6 bases had no gene match. CDR3 bases: TGTGCCAGCAGTTTGCAAGGGACAGGGGGCCGAAAACTGTTTTTT. Its translation is CASSLQGTGGRKLFF.

DNA for the CDR3: TGTGCCAGCAGCTCGGACAGGGGGCCCTATGGCTACACCTTC. Its translation: CASSSDRGPYGYTF. V and J are TRBV7-2 and TRBJ1-2; the match to TRBD1 covers 11 bases. The CDR3 sequence is 14 residues long. The junction had 2 bases not matched to a gene; V was cut back by 4 bases and J by 4 bases. Germline CDR1 reads SGHTA; CDR2 reads FQGNSA. The full variable domain, its missing parts supplied by reference TRBV7-2 and TRBJ1-2, is GAGVSQSPSNKVTEKGKDVELRCDPISGHTALYWYRQSLGQGLEFLIYFQGNSAPDKSGLPSDRFSAERTGGSVSTLTIQRTQQEDSAVYLCASSSDRGPYGYTFGSGTRLTVV.

DNA of the CDR3: TGTGCCAGCAGCGAGGGACTAGCGGGCACAGATACGCAGTATTTT. Its translation: CASSEGLAGTDTQYF. This chain uses TRBV7-9 with TRBJ2-3; 11 bases fit TRBD2. With V trimmed by 5 bases and J by 1 base, 2 bases remained unmatched. CDR3 size: 15 residues. Germline V gene sequence: CDR1 SEHNR, CDR2 FQNEAQ (reference sequence).

This chain links TRBV11-2 with TRBJ2-2, with D possibly TRBD1 on 6 matching bases. This CDR3 spans 13 amino acids. Germline lookup yields CDR1 SGHAT and CDR2 FQNNGV. V was cut by 5 bases and J by 7 bases, with 11 bases left in between. The CDR3 reads CASSQGGDGELFF. The DNA of the CDR3 is TGTGCCAGCAGCCAAGGGGGTGACGGGGAGCTGTTTTTT.

This clone was counted once. This chain connects TRBV9 to TRBJ2-7, with unresolved D. V was clipped by 0 bases and J by 3 bases, with 10 bases between them. Looked up from germline, CDR1 is SGDLS and CDR2 is YYNGEE. This CDR3 contains 14 residues. In DNA, the CDR3 is TGTGCCAGCAGCGTAGCCGGCCGAGACTACGAGCAGTACTTC. Translating gives CASSVAGRDYEQYF.

The chain has TRBV18 and TRBJ1-1; D is unresolved. From germline, CDR1 is KGHSH and CDR2 LQKENI. The CDR3 is 13 residues long. Trimming removed 1 base at V and 6 bases at J, with 9 bases between. CDR3 in DNA: TGTGCCAGCTCACCACGGACGAAGGCTGAAGCTTTCTTT. It is translated as CASSPRTKAEAFF.

A word on this clone: One end of the junction does not line up with germline, which may come from a read error. V usage is TRBV5-4 and J usage is TRBJ2-2; 8 bases fit TRBD1. Germline assignment: CDR1 SGHNT and CDR2 YYREEE (reference sequence). The CDR3 runs to 17 residues. CDR3 protein: CASSSGMDRAKTGELFF. The CDR3 nucleotides read TGTGCCAGCAGCTCGGGTATGGACAGGGCGAAGACCGGGGAGCTGTTTTTT.

The chain has TRBV24-1 and TRBJ2-5; the match to TRBD2 covers 9 bases. With 7 bases clipped from V and 4 bases from J, the junction kept 3 bases outside the gene matches. CDR1 is KGHDR and CDR2 is SFDVKD in the germline V gene. The CDR3 is made up of 13 amino acids. The CDR3 loop is CATSLSGRETQYF. As DNA, the CDR3 is TGTGCCACCAGCCTTAGCGGGAGAGAGACCCAGTACTTC.

The chain couples TRBV6-5 to TRBJ1-1; D ambiguous. Trimming stripped 10 bases from V and 2 bases from J, with 14 bases between. CDR3 length: 13 amino acids. CDR1 MNHEY and CDR2 SVGAGI come from the germline V gene. CDR3 in amino acids: CATLPRENTEAFF. CDR3 DNA: TGTGCCACCTTACCCCGGGAAAACACTGAAGCTTTCTTT.

The chain carries TRBV5-1 and TRBJ2-5; 7 bases line up with TRBD2. CDR3 length equals 14 residues. With 4 bases clipped from V and 5 bases from J, the junction kept 8 bases outside the gene matches. Per the germline V gene, CDR1 is SGHRS and CDR2 is YFSETQ. The CDR3 is CASSPWTSRETQYF. The CDR3 bases are TGCGCCAGCAGCCCGTGGACTAGTAGGGAGACCCAGTACTTC.

This CDR3 is CASRLTTGTYEQYF. The CDR3 region has the DNA TGTGCCAGCAGGCTTACGACAGGGACCTACGAGCAGTACTTC. The chain recombines TRBV28 with TRBJ2-7; 7 bases fit TRBD1. V was pared by 6 bases and J by 2 bases, with 7 bases of the junction left unmatched. CDR1 is MDHEN and CDR2 is SYDVKM in the germline V gene. The length of the CDR3 is 14 residues.

J is TRBJ2-7 and V is TRBV6-6, with no clear D. The CDR3 is made up of 15 amino acids. V lost 2 bases and J 0 bases, leaving 11 bases between the germline ends. Germline V gene sequence: CDR1 MNHNY, CDR2 SVGAGI (reference sequence). The CDR3 DNA reads as TGTGCCAGCAGTTACCGACCAACCACCTCCTACGAGCAGTACTTC. It is translated as CASSYRPTTSYEQYF.

The rearrangement uses TRBV21-1 and TRBJ2-7; the DNA was not compared with TRBD1, the D call given in the table. TRBV21-1 is designated a pseudogene. The CDR3 is made up of 12 amino acids. The chain's CDR3 is CAISAGFYEQYF. CDR3 sequence (DNA): TGTGCCATCAGTGCAGGGTTCTACGAGCAGTACTTC.

The CDR3 is CASSLGQREIQYF. CDR3 bases: TGTGCCAGCAGCTTAGGACAGCGGGAGATTCAGTACTTC. V and J are TRBV7-2 and TRBJ2-4; 8 nucleotides agree with TRBD2. This CDR3 has 13 amino acids. Germline CDR1 is SGHTA and CDR2 is FQGNSA. The V and J ends lost 1 base and 10 bases, in that order; junction bases with no gene match: 3.

V gene TRBV30 combines with J gene TRBJ2-1; 9 bases match TRBD2. This CDR3 contains 19 residues. The V gene's germline CDR1 is GTSNPN and CDR2 SVGIG (reference sequence). V was pared by 2 bases and J by 0 bases, with 14 bases of the junction left unmatched. In DNA, the CDR3 is TGTGCCTGGAGTTTCCGGACTAGCGCGAGGACGACCTCCTACAATGAGCAGTTCTTC. This encodes CAWSFRTSARTTSYNEQFF.

This chain links TRBV7-3 with TRBJ1-2; 7 bases fit TRBD1. V shed 2 bases and J 3 bases; nucleotides not matched to a gene: 3. In germline, CDR1 is SGHTA, CDR2 FQGTGA. The CDR3 runs 14 residues. The CDR3 nucleotides are TGTGCCAGCAGCTTATTCGGGACAGACTATGGCTACACCTTC. Translating gives CASSLFGTDYGYTF.

The rearrangement joins TRBV7-8 to TRBJ1-2; tentatively, D is TRBD1 (5 bases). Germline CDR1 is SGHVS and CDR2 is FQNEAQ. The CDR3 totals 15 residues. V was clipped by 2 bases and J by 6 bases, with 16 bases between them. The CDR3 protein is CASSLRGYRGNGYTF. CDR3 bases: TGTGCCAGCAGCTTAAGGGGATATCGAGGGAATGGCTACACCTTC.

This chain links TRBV6-5 with TRBJ1-5; D is perhaps TRBD1 (5 bases). CDR1 MNHEY and CDR2 SVGAGI come from the germline V gene. The CDR3 has 15 amino acids. With 0 bases removed from V and 4 bases from J, the gap between germline ends came to 10 bases. CDR3 DNA: TGTGCCAGCAGTTACTCGATTAACAGGAATCAGCCCCAGCATTTT. Encoded protein: CASSYSINRNQPQHF.

The chain recombines TRBV5-1 with TRBJ2-2, with 10 bases matching TRBD1. The CDR3 extends over 15 amino acids. J gave up 6 bases and V 4 bases, and 6 bases lay outside the gene matches. CDR1 is SGHRS and CDR2 is YFSETQ in the germline V gene. The DNA of the CDR3 is TGCGCCAGCAGCGACGGACAGGGGGTTGCCGGGGAGCTGTTTTTT. It is translated as CASSDGQGVAGELFF.

The chain links TRBV7-6 to TRBJ2-3, with D uncertain. CDR3 size: 11 residues. Germline CDR1 and CDR2: SGHVS and FNYEAQ. The V and J ends lost 4 bases and 6 bases respectively, with 5 bases between them. In nucleotides, the CDR3 is TGTGCCAGCAGCTCGTCCGATACGCAGTATTTT. The encoded protein is CASSSSDTQYF.

Here the CDR3 reads CASSRQKGLAVTGELFF. The CDR3 DNA follows: TGTGCCAGCAGTCGCCAAAAGGGACTAGCGGTCACCGGGGAGCTGTTTTTT. The rearrangement joins TRBV27 to TRBJ2-2, with 11 bases that match TRBD2. The CDR3 totals 17 residues. Per the germline V gene, CDR1 is MNHEY and CDR2 is SMNVEV (reference sequence). Unmatched junction bases numbered 9, after V lost 5 bases and J lost 4 bases.

The V gene is TRBV9, the J gene TRBJ2-7, with 8 bases fitting TRBD2. Germline V gene lookup returns CDR1 SGDLS and CDR2 YYNGEE. The ends lost 0 bases at V and 4 bases at J; junction bases unmatched: 9. The CDR3 has 16 residues. The CDR3 DNA follows: TGTGCCAGCAGCGTAGGGGCCAGCGGGAGTAGTTACGAGCAGTACTTC. As protein: CASSVGASGSSYEQYF.

The rearrangement uses TRBV5-1 and TRBJ2-1, with D perhaps assigned TRBD1 or TRBD2 (5 bases each). The CDR3 has 15 amino acids. CDR1 and CDR2 from the germline V gene are SGHRS and YFSETQ. Trimming stripped 4 bases from V and 4 bases from J, with 15 bases between. The CDR3 is CASSIGQGSYNEQFF. The CDR3 DNA sequence: TGCGCCAGCAGCATCGGACAAGGGAGTTACAATGAGCAGTTCTTC.

The chain links TRBV27 to TRBJ2-3, with 7 bases identical to TRBD1. The V gene's germline CDR1 is MNHEY and CDR2 SMNVEV (reference sequence). The length of the CDR3 is 15 residues. The V and J ends lost 3 bases and 4 bases, in that order; junction bases with no gene match: 7. The CDR3 bases are TGTGCCAGCAGTTTGGGCAGGGGGACCGCAGATACGCAGTATTTT. Its protein is CASSLGRGTADTQYF.

V usage is TRBV7-2 and J usage is TRBJ1-1, with 11 bases aligning to TRBD1. With 4 bases clipped from V and 2 bases from J, the junction kept 3 bases outside the gene matches. The CDR3 spans 15 residues. CDR1 SGHTA and CDR2 FQGNSA come from the germline V gene. CDR3 amino acids: CASSYRTGGNTEAFF. CDR3 sequence (DNA): TGTGCCAGCAGCTACCGGACAGGGGGCAACACTGAAGCTTTCTTT.

The table lists this clone with a few counts. The chain is built from TRBV5-1 and TRBJ2-5, with D possibly TRBD1 on 7 matching bases. Deletions cut 2 bases from V and 5 bases from J, with 13 bases between. Germline CDR1 SGHRS, CDR2 YFSETQ. There are 14 residues in the CDR3. The CDR3 here is CASSFQGGLETQYF. The CDR3 region has the DNA TGCGCCAGCAGCTTCCAGGGGGGTCTGGAGACCCAGTACTTC.

The CDR3 DNA follows: TGTGCCAGCAGCGCCGATACAGGGGGCAGTAACACCATATATTTT. Translation gives CASSADTGGSNTIYF. The V and J genes are TRBV7-6 and TRBJ1-3; 9 bases match TRBD1. With 5 bases clipped from V and 7 bases from J, the junction kept 9 bases outside the gene matches. This CDR3 spans 15 amino acids. Germline-derived CDR1 and CDR2 are SGHVS and FNYEAQ.

The chain carries TRBV2 and TRBJ2-7; TRBD2 matches at 8 bases. Germline V gene data show CDR1 as SNHLY and CDR2 as FYNNEI. After removal of 10 bases from V and 4 bases from J, the junction contained 12 bases not matched to a gene. The CDR3 is made up of 14 amino acids. CDR3 residues: CATRPSGGGYEQYF. The CDR3 DNA reads as TGTGCCACCCGTCCAAGCGGGGGAGGGTACGAGCAGTACTTC.

The chain has TRBV30 and TRBJ2-7, with no clear D. Trimming stripped 2 bases from V and 6 bases from J, with 14 bases between. The germline CDR1 and CDR2 sequences are GTSNPN and SVGIG (reference sequence). The CDR3 spans 13 residues. CDR3 sequence reads: CAWSRSFFGEQYF. The CDR3 nucleotides read TGTGCCTGGAGTCGGTCGTTTTTCGGCGAGCAGTACTTC.

This clone was counted a single time. The chain has TRBV28 and TRBJ1-4, with unresolved D. The germline V gene has CDR1 MDHEN and CDR2 SYDVKM. The ends were cut back, 5 bases at V and 10 bases at J, with 23 bases in the middle. The CDR3 has 16 residues. The CDR3 DNA sequence: TGTGCCAGCAGTGAACCTACCGCGACCGAGCGCCGAAAACTGTTTTTT. Translated, it gives CASSEPTATERRKLFF.